The 22 T cell receptor beta chains reported below all come from one sample, sequenced in a study of sequential checkpoint blockade in melanoma (dated by TCRdb to the late 2010s). The method behind the library was the immunoSEQ multiplex PCR assay. TCRdb provides this immuneACCESS table in a form limited to in-frame rearrangements. Some clones are lacking; in checked studies, under half of them reflect an unresolved V gene, and why the rest are absent is not known. The sample contains approximately 23,000 clones, 80% of them found a single time. The top ten hold 27% of the sample. The treatment or condition label corresponds to: randomized to nivolumab then ipilimumab (arm A) or the reverse (arm B). Sequenced material: CD8+ T cells sorted from blood (inferred from file names), taken from a patient given nivolumab and ipilimumab in sequence. Receptors originate from a human donor with melanoma.

The gene calls are TRBV4-3 and TRBJ2-1; 9 nucleotides agree with TRBD1. The germline CDR1 and CDR2 sequences are LGHNA and YSLEER. The CDR3 has 16 residues. V shed 2 bases and J 5 bases; nucleotides not matched to a gene: 7. CDR3 amino acids: CASSQPQGARHNEQFF. In DNA, the CDR3 is TGCGCCAGCAGCCAACCACAGGGGGCGCGCCACAATGAGCAGTTCTTC.

The rearrangement joins TRBV6-1 to TRBJ1-2; possible D gene TRBD1, 5 bases. The CDR3 is 15 residues long. Trimming shortened V by 2 bases and J by 4 bases, and 14 bases separated the two germline ends. The germline V gene has CDR1 MNHNS and CDR2 SASEGT. The CDR3 is CASSEWGDPGYGYTF. The CDR3, as DNA: TGTGCCAGCAGTGAATGGGGGGACCCTGGCTATGGCTACACCTTC.

The chain couples TRBV19 to TRBJ2-7; TRBD2 is a possible D gene (6 bases). V was cut by 5 bases and J by 1 base, with 12 bases left in between. The V gene's germline CDR1 is LNHDA and CDR2 SQIVND (reference sequence). The CDR3 contains 14 residues. This CDR3 is CASSGWGVSYEQYF. CDR3 coding DNA: TGTGCCAGTAGTGGCTGGGGGGTTTCCTACGAGCAGTACTTC. The variable domain in full, completed from reference TRBV19 and TRBJ2-7, reads DGGITQSPKYLFRKEGQNVTLSCEQNLNHDAMYWYRQDPGQGLRLIYYSQIVNDFQKGDIAEGYSVSREKKESFPLTVTSAQKNPTAFYLCASSGWGVSYEQYFGPGTRLTVT.

The rearrangement joins TRBV6-5 to TRBJ2-2; D unresolved. This CDR3 has 14 amino acids. Germline V gene sequence: CDR1 MNHEY, CDR2 SVGAGI. The V gene lost 2 bases and the J gene lost 6 bases, with 10 bases spanning the gap. CDR3 bases: TGTGCCAGCAGTTACGAGGCACCCCCCGGGGAGCTGTTTTTT. Translated: CASSYEAPPGELFF.

The V call is TRBV5-6, the J call TRBJ2-5; D is unresolved. The DNA end favors TRBJ2-7, so the J call may be wrong. The CDR3 is 15 amino acids. Germline CDR1 reads SGHDT; CDR2 reads YYEEEE. For the CDR3, the DNA is TGTGCCAGCAGCTTTTCACACGAGGTCTCCTACGAGCAGTACTTC. Translating it yields CASSFSHEVSYEQYF.

This clone occurred a few times. The chain uses TRBV4-2 and TRBJ2-6, with 8 positions matching TRBD1. This CDR3 comprises 16 residues. Per germline, CDR1 LGHNA and CDR2 YNFKEQ. V dropped 5 bases and J dropped 6; count of bases not matched to a gene: 9. The DNA of the CDR3 is TGTGCCAGCAGCTTAGGACAGGGCCCGTTGGCCAACGTCCTGACTTTC. Amino acids: CASSLGQGPLANVLTF.

The chain recombines TRBV2 with TRBJ1-2; the D is unclear. CDR1 is SNHLY, CDR2 FYNNEI, per germline. Trimming took 9 bases from V and 2 from J, leaving 13 bases between them. This CDR3 comprises 13 residues. The CDR3 sequence is CARRTPGNYGYTF. DNA for the CDR3: TGTGCCAGAAGAACACCGGGGAACTATGGCTACACCTTC.

The gene calls are TRBV28 and TRBJ1-1; D gene uncertain. Germline V gene sequence: CDR1 MDHEN, CDR2 SYDVKM. The CDR3 runs 14 residues. Trimming stripped 5 bases from V and 5 bases from J, with 15 bases between. The CDR3 protein is CASSPRARGTEAFF. DNA for the CDR3: TGTGCCAGCAGTCCCCGGGCCCGGGGAACTGAAGCTTTCTTT.

The V call is TRBV9, the J call TRBJ2-1; 9 bases fit TRBD1. Looked up from germline, CDR1 is SGDLS and CDR2 is YYNGEE. The length of the CDR3 is 13 residues. Unmatched junction bases numbered 4, after V lost 3 bases and J lost 9 bases. The CDR3 sequence: CASSAGTGFEQFF. CDR3 nucleotide sequence: TGTGCCAGCAGCGCCGGGACAGGGTTTGAGCAGTTCTTC.

The chain's CDR3 is CASSVKQGPAEKLFF. The CDR3 nucleotides are TGTGCCAGCAGCGTAAAACAGGGCCCGGCCGAAAAACTGTTTTTT. The chain recombines TRBV9 with TRBJ1-4; perhaps TRBD1 as D (6 bases). Germline V CDR1 and CDR2: SGDLS, YYNGEE. V lost 1 base, J lost 8 bases, and 15 bases lay in between. The CDR3 length is 15 residues.

This clone showed up just once. A junction boundary mismatches the germline segment, possibly from a read error. The chain recombines TRBV28 with TRBJ1-5, with D perhaps TRBD1 (5 bases). From germline, CDR1 is MDHEN and CDR2 SYDVKM. The CDR3 contains 14 residues. The CDR3 loop reads CASRQEYSNEPQHF. CDR3 coding DNA: TGTGCCAGCAGACAGGAATATAGCAATGAGCCCCAGCATTTT. The entire variable domain, with the rest obtained from reference TRBV28 and TRBJ1-5, is as follows: DVKVTQSSRYLVKRTGEKVFLECVQDMDHENMFWYRQDPGLGLRLIYFSYDVKMKEKGDIPEGYSVSREKKERFSLILESASTNQTSMYLCASRQEYSNEPQHFGDGTRLSIL.

This clone is categorized as medium-sized. The rearrangement joins TRBV5-5 to TRBJ1-5; TRBD1 is a possible D gene (5 bases). The CDR3 totals 17 residues. CDR1 is SGHKS and CDR2 is YYEKEE in the germline V gene (reference sequence). V lost 1 base to trimming and J lost 5 bases, with 19 bases between them. CDR3 protein: CASSLSGTSLGYQPQHF. DNA for the CDR3: TGTGCCAGCAGCTTGAGCGGGACCAGCCTGGGGTATCAGCCCCAGCATTTT.

V gene TRBV5-1 combines with J gene TRBJ1-2; a weak D match, TRBD1 (5 bases). The V end was cut by 0 bases, the J end by 8 bases, with 14 bases between. The CDR3 length is 14 residues. Germline V CDR1 and CDR2: SGHRS, YFSETQ. The CDR3, as DNA: TGCGCCAGCAGCTTGGCCAGCGTGGGGCGAGGCTACACCTTC. Protein sequence: CASSLASVGRGYTF.

The chain recombines TRBV7-9 with TRBJ1-2, with 8 positions matching TRBD1. J was trimmed by 6 bases and V by 3 bases; bases with no gene match: 0. The length of the CDR3 is 12 residues. The germline V gene has CDR1 SEHNR and CDR2 FQNEAQ (reference sequence). The CDR3 region is CASSLDRDGYTF. The CDR3 region has the DNA TGTGCCAGCAGCTTGGACAGGGATGGCTACACCTTC.

This chain connects TRBV11-3 to TRBJ2-7; 8 bases map to TRBD1. The V gene end was trimmed by 2 bases and the J gene end by 6 bases; junction bases not matched to a gene: 12. The CDR3 sequence is 16 residues long. Germline CDR1 is SGHNT and CDR2 is YENEEA. The CDR3 DNA reads as TGTGCCAGCAGCTTATCAACCCAGGGGGCCCTTGTCGAGCAGTACTTC. It codes for CASSLSTQGALVEQYF.

This clone is a singleton in its sample. This rearrangement joins TRBV14 to TRBJ1-2, with D tentatively TRBD1 (5 bases). The germline V and J ends were trimmed by 1 base and 3 bases, with 6 bases remaining between them. CDR3 length: 13 residues. Germline lookup yields CDR1 SGHDN and CDR2 FVKESK. The CDR3 here is CASSQAGYYGYTF. CDR3 nucleotides: TGTGCCAGCAGCCAAGCAGGGTACTATGGCTACACCTTC.

The chain couples TRBV10-1 to TRBJ2-5, with 8 nucleotides matching TRBD2. The germline V gene encodes CDR1 WNHNN and CDR2 SYGVQD (reference sequence). The CDR3 covers 15 residues. V was clipped by 3 bases and J by 3 bases; unmatched bases: 6. CDR3: CASSDPTSGEETQYF. CDR3 nucleotide sequence: TGCGCCAGCAGTGATCCTACTAGCGGAGAAGAGACCCAGTACTTC.

The J gene is TRBJ2-5, the V gene TRBV2; D uncertain. Deletions cut 6 bases from V and 1 base from J, with 15 bases between. Germline V gene lookup returns CDR1 SNHLY and CDR2 FYNNEI. This CDR3 region has 15 residues. This chain's CDR3 is CASSAVLRPQETQYF. CDR3 bases: TGTGCCAGCAGCGCCGTTTTGCGGCCCCAAGAGACCCAGTACTTC. Full variable domain (outside the CDR3, taken from reference TRBV2 and TRBJ2-5): EPEVTQTPSHQVTQMGQEVILRCVPISNHLYFYWYRQILGQKVEFLVSFYNNEISEKSEIFDDQFSVERPDGSNFTLKIRSTKLEDSAMYFCASSAVLRPQETQYFGPGTRLLVL.

The V gene is TRBV7-2, the J gene TRBJ2-3; 7 positions match TRBD2. The CDR3 is made up of 15 amino acids. Trimming at V came to 1 base and at J to 5 bases, leaving 6 bases not matched to a gene. Germline CDR1 is SGHTA and CDR2 is FQGNSA. The CDR3 protein is CASSLGGTNVDTQYF. CDR3 nucleotides: TGTGCCAGCAGCTTAGGGGGGACTAATGTAGATACGCAGTATTTT.

This chain uses TRBV19 with TRBJ1-5; 8 positions match TRBD1. CDR1 is LNHDA, CDR2 SQIVND, per germline (reference sequence). The J segment lost 6 bases and the V segment lost 3 bases, leaving 7 bases of the junction unmatched. The CDR3 loop spans 15 amino acids. The CDR3 bases are TGTGCCAGTAGTATCAGTCCAGGGGGCTTTCAGCCCCAGCATTTT. Residues: CASSISPGGFQPQHF.

The chain employs TRBV9 and TRBJ2-3; 7 bases match TRBD2. This CDR3 contains 13 residues. V shed 5 bases and J 11 bases; nucleotides not matched to a gene: 11. Looked up from germline, CDR1 is SGDLS and CDR2 is YYNGEE. The CDR3 DNA is TGTGCCAGCAGACCCGGGACTAACTATAAGCAGTATTTT. Protein: CASRPGTNYKQYF.

Points on this clone: This same CDR3 is encoded by further DNA sequences in the sample. V usage is TRBV27 and J usage is TRBJ2-3, with TRBD1 identical over 9 bases. This CDR3 is 14 amino acids long. Per germline, CDR1 MNHEY and CDR2 SMNVEV (reference sequence). After removal of 6 bases from V and 4 bases from J, the junction contained 5 bases not matched to a gene. This chain's CDR3 is CASSTRQGADTQYF. The CDR3 DNA reads as TGTGCCAGCAGCACACGACAGGGGGCAGATACGCAGTATTTT.